A single sample gave rise to the 22 T cell receptor beta chains below, sequenced in a study of OX40 agonist ivuxolimab in advanced cancers. The repertoire was sequenced with immunoSEQ multiplex PCR; TCRdb's copy has only in-frame clones and lacks some. The repertoire holds about 55,000 clones, with around 88% as singletons. The sample in question was CD4+ or CD8+ T cells sorted from blood, obtained in a trial of the OX40 agonist ivuxolimab. Every receptor here comes from an adult with an advanced solid tumor such as melanoma, head and neck, liver or kidney cancer.

This clone was seen a handful of times. This chain uses TRBV15 with TRBJ1-4; D remains unclear. Germline lookup yields CDR1 LNHNV and CDR2 YYDKDF (reference sequence). CDR3 length: 14 amino acids. The V gene lost 3 bases and the J gene lost 5 bases, with 10 bases spanning the gap. CDR3 region: CATSSGRLNEKLFF. CDR3 nucleotides: TGTGCCACCAGCAGCGGCAGGTTAAATGAAAAACTGTTTTTT.

The V call is TRBV15, the J call TRBJ1-2; no clear D gene. The germline V and J ends were trimmed by 6 bases and 6 bases, with 14 bases remaining between them. CDR1 and CDR2 (germline): LNHNV, YYDKDF (reference sequence). The CDR3 runs 13 residues. This CDR3 is CATSPLLSDGYTF. CDR3 coding DNA: TGTGCCACCAGTCCGCTCCTTTCGGATGGCTACACCTTC. Full variable domain (missing parts from reference TRBV15 and TRBJ1-2): DAMVIQNPRYQVTQFGKPVTLSCSQTLNHNVMYWYQQKSSQAPKLLFHYYDKDFNNEADTPDNFQSRRPNTSFCFLDIRSPGLGDTAMYLCATSPLLSDGYTFGSGTRLTVV.

The rearrangement links TRBV5-6 to TRBJ1-2; possibly TRBD1 for D (6 bases). V was shortened by 4 bases and J by 5 bases, with 18 bases between the two germline ends. This CDR3 contains 15 residues. Germline CDR1 SGHDT, CDR2 YYEEEE. In nucleotides, the CDR3 is TGTGCCAGCAGCCCCGGGACATACTTTAATTATGGCTACACCTTC. It specifies CASSPGTYFNYGYTF.

This rearrangement joins TRBV4-1 to TRBJ1-2; no clear D. The CDR3 has 15 residues. The germline V gene encodes CDR1 MGHRA and CDR2 YSYEKL. V lost 1 base, J lost 0 bases, and 9 bases lay in between. CDR3 loop: CASSQATLANYGYTF. CDR3 in DNA: TGCGCCAGCAGCCAAGCCACTCTAGCTAACTATGGCTACACCTTC.

The V and J genes are TRBV5-5 and TRBJ1-4; D is uncertain. Trimming shortened V by 0 bases and J by 6 bases, and 3 bases separated the two germline ends. The V gene's germline CDR1 is SGHKS and CDR2 YYEKEE (reference sequence). This CDR3 spans 12 amino acids. Written as DNA, the CDR3 is TGTGCCAGCAGCTTGGAGGATGAAAAACTGTTTTTT. It encodes CASSLEDEKLFF.

This clone has just a few counts. The chain combines TRBV29-1 with TRBJ1-1; 8 bases map to TRBD1. V was clipped by 6 bases and J by 4 bases; unmatched bases: 13. In germline, CDR1 is SQVTM, CDR2 ANQGSEA. The CDR3 covers 15 residues. CDR3 nucleotides: TGCAGCGTGTTCATGGACAGGGCCCTATTCACTGAAGCTTTCTTT. Protein sequence: CSVFMDRALFTEAFF.

The V gene is TRBV4-3, the J gene TRBJ2-1; the match to TRBD2 covers 13 bases. The CDR3 sequence is 17 residues long. Germline-derived CDR1 and CDR2 are LGHNA and YSLEER. Germline trimming cut 4 bases from V and 1 base from J; bases unmatched to any gene: 4. The CDR3 sequence is CASSPRLAGGSYNEQFF. The CDR3 coding sequence is TGCGCCAGCAGCCCCAGACTAGCGGGGGGTTCCTACAATGAGCAGTTCTTC.

This chain uses TRBV7-3 with TRBJ2-2, with D unclear. This CDR3 has 12 residues. The V gene's germline CDR1 is SGHTA and CDR2 FQGTGA. V was trimmed by 4 bases and J by 8 bases, leaving 8 bases between them. Here the CDR3 reads CASSSAGGELFF. CDR3 DNA sequence: TGTGCCAGCAGCTCAGCCGGTGGGGAGCTGTTTTTT. The whole variable domain, filled in from reference TRBV7-3 and TRBJ2-2, reads GAGVSQTPSNKVTEKGKYVELRCDPISGHTALYWYRQSLGQGPEFLIYFQGTGAADDSGLPNDRFFAVRPEGSVSTLKIQRTERGDSAVYLCASSSAGGELFFGEGSRLTVL.

This clone was counted a few times. The chain's CDR3 is CASRGGRATEAFF. The CDR3 DNA reads TGTGCCAGTAGGGGCGGCAGGGCCACTGAAGCTTTCTTT. This chain joins TRBV19 and TRBJ1-1; D is possibly TRBD1 (5 bases). CDR3 length equals 13 residues. Per germline, CDR1 LNHDA and CDR2 SQIVND (reference sequence). Trimming cost V 6 bases and J 4 bases, with 12 bases left between them. The full variable domain, completed using reference TRBV19 and TRBJ1-1, is DGGITQSPKYLFRKEGQNVTLSCEQNLNHDAMYWYRQDPGQGLRLIYYSQIVNDFQKGDIAEGYSVSREKKESFPLTVTSAQKNPTAFYLCASRGGRATEAFFGQGTRLTVV.

This clone was found a few times. The gene calls are TRBV5-1 and TRBJ2-2; 11 bases agree with TRBD1. The CDR3 consists of 15 residues. CDR1 is SGHRS and CDR2 is YFSETQ in the germline V gene. Trimming removed 5 bases from V and 3 bases from J; junction bases left unmatched: 3. The CDR3 sequence is CASRWGQGDTGELFF. DNA of the CDR3: TGCGCCAGCAGGTGGGGACAGGGGGACACCGGGGAGCTGTTTTTT.

On this clone itself: Other nucleotide sequences from this sample produce the same CDR3. The chain employs TRBV9 and TRBJ2-1; 10 nucleotides line up with TRBD2. J lost 2 bases, V lost 3 bases, and 2 bases had no gene match. Germline-derived CDR1 and CDR2 are SGDLS and YYNGEE. The CDR3 spans 15 residues. DNA of the CDR3: TGTGCCAGCAGCGCGAGCGGGGGGGCCTACAATGAGCAGTTCTTC. This translates into CASSASGGAYNEQFF.

This clone was recorded only once. This CDR3 is CASSPTGDIAEAFF. DNA of the CDR3: TGTGCCAGCAGCCCAACAGGGGATATTGCTGAAGCTTTCTTT. The chain uses TRBV13 and TRBJ1-1, with TRBD1 identical over 7 bases. The V and J ends lost 5 bases and 6 bases, in that order; junction bases with no gene match: 9. In germline, CDR1 is PRHDT, CDR2 FYEKMQ (reference sequence). The CDR3 spans 14 residues.

In nucleotides, the CDR3 is TGTGCCAGCAGTTCCCAGGGGACGGACACTGAAGCTTTCTTT. Amino acids: CASSSQGTDTEAFF. This sequence joins TRBV6-5 and TRBJ1-1; TRBD1 is a possible D gene (6 bases). This CDR3 has 14 amino acids. Germline loops: CDR1 MNHEY, CDR2 SVGAGI. With 4 bases removed from V and 3 bases from J, the gap between germline ends came to 12 bases.

Only one count was recorded for this clone. The chain has TRBV5-1 and TRBJ2-2; 7 nucleotides align to TRBD1. Per germline, CDR1 SGHRS and CDR2 YFSETQ. There are 17 residues in the CDR3. Losses at the gene ends were 1 base for V and 0 bases for J; bases not matched to a gene: 6. CDR3 in DNA: TGCGCCAGCAGCTTGCCCCGGGACAGAACGAACACCGGGGAGCTGTTTTTT. This encodes CASSLPRDRTNTGELFF. Full variable domain (remainder filled in from reference TRBV5-1 and TRBJ2-2): KAGVTQTPRYLIKTRGQQVTLSCSPISGHRSVSWYQQTPGQGLQFLFEYFSETQRNKGNFPGRFSGRQFSNSRSEMNVSTLELGDSALYLCASSLPRDRTNTGELFFGEGSRLTVL.

This chain connects TRBV5-4 to TRBJ2-1; maybe TRBD2 (7 bases). This CDR3 has 16 amino acids. Looked up from germline, CDR1 is SGHNT and CDR2 is YYREEE (reference sequence). The germline V and J ends were trimmed by 0 bases and 8 bases, with 18 bases remaining between them. The CDR3 DNA follows: TGTGCCAGCAGCTTGGAAGTGGGGGGGCCTGGGGATGAGCAGTTCTTC. Residues: CASSLEVGGPGDEQFF. Together with reference TRBV5-4 and TRBJ2-1, the CDR3 gives the full variable domain: ETGVTQSPTHLIKTRGQQVTLRCSSQSGHNTVSWYQQALGQGPQFIFQYYREEENGRGNFPPRFSGLQFPNYSSELNVNALELDDSALYLCASSLEVGGPGDEQFFGPGTRLTVL.

Here the CDR3 DNA reads TGCGCCAGCAGCTCAGCCTACGAGAACTATGGCTACACCTTC. Its protein is CASSSAYENYGYTF. J is TRBJ1-2 and V is TRBV4-3; D gene uncertain. Trimming removed 5 bases from V and 2 bases from J, with 12 bases in between. Germline lookup yields CDR1 LGHNA and CDR2 YSLEER. The CDR3 runs 14 residues.

Of note for this clone: As the CDR3 is not closed by the conserved phenylalanine or tryptophan, this likely results from a read error. The gene calls are TRBV11-2 and TRBJ1-6; D gene ambiguous. The germline gives CDR1 SGHAT, CDR2 FQNNGV. This CDR3 region has 15 residues. The V end lost 1 base, the J end lost 4 bases, and 8 bases lay between the germline ends. The CDR3 protein is CASSLGVGYNSPLHL. The CDR3 coding sequence is TGTGCCAGCAGCTTAGGGGTAGGGTATAATTCACCCCTCCACCTT.

Only one count was recorded for this clone. The rearrangement uses TRBV11-2 and TRBJ1-5, with a tentative D call TRBD1 (5 bases). Germline V gives CDR1 SGHAT, CDR2 FQNNGV. V lost 3 bases and J lost 4, with 16 bases in between. This CDR3 is 16 amino acids long. The CDR3 DNA is TGTGCCAGCAGCTTGCTATACGGGGGGAGGAATCAGCCCCAGCATTTT. This gives the protein CASSLLYGGRNQPQHF.

The rearrangement uses TRBV6-1 and TRBJ2-3, with D perhaps matching TRBD1 or TRBD2 (6 bases each). There are 16 residues in the CDR3. Germline loops: CDR1 MNHNS, CDR2 SASEGT. Trimming pared 0 bases from V and 6 bases from J, leaving 16 bases between. CDR3 in amino acids: CASSEAGGLGRDTQYF. The CDR3 DNA reads as TGTGCCAGCAGTGAAGCGGGGGGCTTAGGAAGGGATACGCAGTATTTT.

The chain links TRBV10-2 to TRBJ2-4, with D perhaps given as TRBD1 or TRBD2 (5 bases each). The CDR3 runs to 13 residues. Trimming cost V 4 bases and J 1 base, with 5 bases left between them. Germline CDR1 is WSHSY and CDR2 is SAAADI. This chain's CDR3 is CASSGGAKNIQYF. Written as DNA, the CDR3 is TGCGCCAGCAGTGGGGGGGCCAAAAACATTCAGTACTTC.

The rearrangement uses TRBV19 and TRBJ1-2, with D tentatively TRBD1 (5 bases). The CDR3 extends over 13 amino acids. Germline-derived CDR1 and CDR2 are LNHDA and SQIVND (reference sequence). Trimming removed 5 bases from V and 8 bases from J, with 15 bases in between. CDR3 sequence: CASSGQGRRGYTF. CDR3 coding DNA: TGTGCCAGTAGTGGCCAGGGAAGGAGAGGCTACACCTTC. Combining the CDR3 with reference TRBV19 and TRBJ1-2 gives the whole variable domain DGGITQSPKYLFRKEGQNVTLSCEQNLNHDAMYWYRQDPGQGLRLIYYSQIVNDFQKGDIAEGYSVSREKKESFPLTVTSAQKNPTAFYLCASSGQGRRGYTFGSGTRLTVV.

The chain carries TRBV6-6 and TRBJ2-1; no clear D gene. CDR1 is MNHNY, CDR2 SVGAGI, per germline (reference sequence). V was cut by 2 bases and J by 10 bases, with 6 bases left in between. The CDR3 is made up of 11 amino acids. The CDR3 DNA is TGTGCCAGCAGTTACCGAGAAGAGCAGTTCTTC. This encodes CASSYREEQFF.